The clone carrying this T cell receptor (beta chain) occurred a few times. Its antigen is undetermined. This entry is derived from a study of shared clonotypes between healthy human individuals. Study overall: The plates for each donor numbered three CD4 naive, three CD4 memory, two CD8 naive and one CD8 memory.

Trimming cost V 6 bases and J 2 bases, with 13 bases left between them. Germline V gene data show CDR1 as MNHEY and CDR2 as SVGAGI. The CDR3 length is 14 residues. An assay was performed, and its level was deep. TCRdb's table, derived via immunoSEQ multiplex PCR, lists solely in-frame clones and lacks some. The sample has around 700,000 clones, about two thirds seen once. Study outcomes and limitations: Memory subsets generally showed lower estimated richness than naive subsets.

Adults of Caucasian background living in Nashville, Tennessee made up all donors. The rearrangement links TRBV6-5 to TRBJ2-5; weak D call: TRBD1 (6 bases). The material sequenced was memory CD4+ T cells sorted from blood. Subset specified: CD45RA-negative fraction. The sequence derives from a woman in her 30s in good health. CDR3 bases: TGTGCCAGCAGGCCTATGGACAGACAAGAGACCCAGTACTTC. Translation: CASRPMDRQETQYF.